These T cell receptor beta chains were read from a single sample in a study of vaccination effects on CD4 cells after COVID-19. Repertoires were generated with immunoSEQ multiplex PCR, while TCRdb's copy carries only in-frame clones and drops some. The sample shows approximately 30,000 clones, around four fifths of them seen only once. These TCRs are of unknown antigen specificity. Sequencing was performed on CD4+ T cells from PBMCs cultured with HCoV-NL63 spike peptides, taken after COVID-19 vaccination. The receptors stem from a human donor who received a COVID-19 vaccine. Some clones in this sample may be carry-over from other donors' samples. Both conserved end residues are part of each CDR3. The order of the fields is V gene, D gene, CDR3 protein. A D gene is named only where the DNA matches it firmly.

v_gene: TRBV6-1; d_gene: -; CDR3aa: CASSEIGAHEKLFF
v_gene: TRBV15; d_gene: -; CDR3aa: CATSRDLGATSRNQPQHF
v_gene: TRBV25-1; d_gene: TRBD1; CDR3aa: CASSDRGVEAFF
v_gene: TRBV7-2; d_gene: -; CDR3aa: CASSPYVSEKLFF
v_gene: TRBV7-8; d_gene: -; CDR3aa: CASSLVLGTNYGYTF
v_gene: TRBV6-4; d_gene: -; CDR3aa: CASSEVYSHGYTF
v_gene: TRBV7-3; d_gene: TRBD2; CDR3aa: CASSARGLVGETQYF
v_gene: TRBV7-2; d_gene: TRBD1; CDR3aa: CASSSPGQGGQPQHF
v_gene: TRBV3-1/TRBV3-2; d_gene: TRBD1; CDR3aa: CASSQEQGRAFF
v_gene: TRBV5-1; d_gene: -; CDR3aa: CASGLGSVETQYF
v_gene: TRBV10-1; d_gene: TRBD2; CDR3aa: CASSESTSGVNEQFF
v_gene: TRBV5-1; d_gene: TRBD2; CDR3aa: CASSRMTSGDNLYNEQFF
v_gene: TRBV5-1; d_gene: -; CDR3aa: CASSLAENSYNEQFF
v_gene: TRBV2; d_gene: -; CDR3aa: CASGGRGGTNTEAFF
v_gene: TRBV18; d_gene: -; CDR3aa: CASSPDSGEQFF
v_gene: TRBV7-2; d_gene: -; CDR3aa: CASRYRDGMNTEAFF
v_gene: TRBV7-2; d_gene: -; CDR3aa: CASSLGSGNEQFF
v_gene: TRBV7-8; d_gene: -; CDR3aa: CASSLGKRGTGELFF
v_gene: TRBV5-1; d_gene: -; CDR3aa: CASSLAQMNYGYTF
v_gene: TRBV4-1; d_gene: -; CDR3aa: CASSQERVNTEAFF
v_gene: TRBV2; d_gene: -; CDR3aa: CASMGGPFSGNTIYF
v_gene: TRBV27; d_gene: -; CDR3aa: CASSLTSWGENGYTF
v_gene: TRBV10-1; d_gene: TRBD2; CDR3aa: CASSQSGGPTDTQYF
v_gene: TRBV6-5; d_gene: TRBD1; CDR3aa: CASDRGENSPLHF
v_gene: TRBV3-1/TRBV3-2; d_gene: -; CDR3aa: CASSFLAGTSPDTQYF
v_gene: TRBV7-2; d_gene: TRBD1; CDR3aa: CASSFDRGIFNSPLHF
v_gene: TRBV19; d_gene: -; CDR3aa: CASSGWGSNTGELFF
v_gene: TRBV18; d_gene: -; CDR3aa: CASSPTGVNEKLFF
v_gene: TRBV7-2; d_gene: -; CDR3aa: CASSLERGTQYF
v_gene: TRBV30; d_gene: TRBD2; CDR3aa: CAWSVSSGGRLDTQYF
v_gene: TRBV18; d_gene: -; CDR3aa: CASSSGLGMNTEAFF
v_gene: TRBV25-1; d_gene: TRBD1; CDR3aa: CASSEKGAKTEAFF